This TCR beta chain derives from a study of a mutant IDH1 vaccine in newly diagnosed glioma. Study-level background: Either 4-6 weeks after radiotherapy alone or alongside temozolomide, vaccination was begun.

Using immunoSEQ multiplex PCR, the repertoire was profiled, and TCRdb retains in-frame clones only, with some absent. The sample yields approximately 64,000 clones, roughly 84% seen once. General study results and limits: The authors found pseudoprogression apparently unrelated to changes in top peripheral T cell clonotypes.

The CDR3 is made up of 15 amino acids. The germline gives CDR1 MNHNS, CDR2 SASEGT. With V trimmed by 2 bases and J by 5 bases, 5 bases remained unmatched. With respect to this clone: Antigen unknown.

Time point: week 11, during vaccination. In every dose of vaccine, 300 ug of mutant IDH1 20-mer peptide was given alongside topical imiquimod. The sequencing here drew on PBMCs, taken from a glioma patient whose treatment included an IDH1 peptide vaccine. The V call is TRBV6-1, the J call TRBJ2-7; 11 nucleotides agree with TRBD1. The sequence was collected from a woman in her forties or fifties with glioma. The chain's CDR3 is CASSEPGTGGHEQYF. DNA for the CDR3: TGTGCCAGCAGTGAACCGGGGACAGGGGGGCACGAGCAGTACTTC.